This TCR beta chain was found in a study of OX40 agonist ivuxolimab in advanced cancers. Study information: Patients with hepatocellular carcinoma, melanoma, renal cell or head and neck cancer made up the dose-escalation patients.

General study findings and limits: Among patients with partial responses at 0.1-3.0 mg/kg, clonal expansion was among the lowest. Blood T cells, both CD4+ and CD8+, expanded clonally by week 6 at 0.1 to 3.0 mg/kg. Averaging showed that CD8+ T cells had more expanded clones than CD4+ did.

CDR3 length: 13 amino acids. V lost 6 bases, J lost 5 bases, and 6 bases stayed unmatched. CDR1 and CDR2 (germline): LNHDA, SQIVND (reference sequence). About this clone itself: Its antigen is not identified.

The protocol was immunoSEQ multiplex PCR, while the TCRdb copy is restricted to in-frame clones and leaves out a portion. The table records approximately 15,000 clones, 70% of them present only once. The TCR originated in an adult with an advanced solid tumor such as melanoma, head and neck, liver or kidney cancer. The sequencing used CD4+ or CD8+ T cells sorted from blood, collected in a trial of the OX40 agonist ivuxolimab. The chain employs TRBV19 and TRBJ2-7, with TRBD1 matching over 8 bases. In DNA, the CDR3 is TGTGCCAGTAGCCCGGGACAGGCTAACGAGCAGTACTTC. Its protein product is CASSPGQANEQYF.